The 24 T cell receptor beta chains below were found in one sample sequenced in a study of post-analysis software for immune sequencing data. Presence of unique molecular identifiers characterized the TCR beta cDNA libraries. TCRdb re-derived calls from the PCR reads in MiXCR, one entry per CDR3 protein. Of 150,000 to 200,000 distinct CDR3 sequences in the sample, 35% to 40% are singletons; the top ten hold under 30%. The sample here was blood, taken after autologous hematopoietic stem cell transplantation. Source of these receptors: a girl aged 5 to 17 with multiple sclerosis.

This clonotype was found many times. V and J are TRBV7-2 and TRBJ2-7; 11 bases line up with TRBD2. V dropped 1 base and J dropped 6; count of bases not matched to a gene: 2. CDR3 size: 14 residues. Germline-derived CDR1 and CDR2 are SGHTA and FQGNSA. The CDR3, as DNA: TGTGCCAGCAGCTTAGGTCTAGCGGGGGGCGAGCAGTACTTC. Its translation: CASSLGLAGGEQYF. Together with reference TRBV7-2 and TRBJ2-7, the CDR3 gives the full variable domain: GAGVSQSPSNKVTEKGKDVELRCDPISGHTALYWYRQSLGQGLEFLIYFQGNSAPDKSGLPSDRFSAERTGGSVSTLTIQRTQQEDSAVYLCASSLGLAGGEQYFGPGTRLTVT.

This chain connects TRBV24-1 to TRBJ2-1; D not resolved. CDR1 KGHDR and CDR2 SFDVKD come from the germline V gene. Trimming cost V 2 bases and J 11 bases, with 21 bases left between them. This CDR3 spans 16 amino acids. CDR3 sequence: CATSDSADPFEGKQFF. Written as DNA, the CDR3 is TGTGCCACCAGTGATTCTGCGGACCCCTTCGAAGGCAAGCAGTTCTTC.

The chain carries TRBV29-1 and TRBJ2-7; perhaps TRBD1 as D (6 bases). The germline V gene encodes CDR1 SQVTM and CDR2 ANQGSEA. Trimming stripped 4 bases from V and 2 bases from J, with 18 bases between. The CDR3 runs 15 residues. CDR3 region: CSVGVGDTGTYEQYF. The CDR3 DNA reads TGCAGCGTTGGGGTCGGGGACACAGGAACCTACGAGCAGTACTTC.

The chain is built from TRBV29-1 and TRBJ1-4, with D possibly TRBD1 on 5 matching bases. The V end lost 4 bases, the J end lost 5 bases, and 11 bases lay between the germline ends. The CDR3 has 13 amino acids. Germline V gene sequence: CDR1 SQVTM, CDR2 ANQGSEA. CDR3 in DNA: TGCAGCGTTGCTCGGGCAGGGAATGAAAAACTGTTTTTT. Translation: CSVARAGNEKLFF. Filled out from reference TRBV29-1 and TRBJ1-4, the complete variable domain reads SAVISQKPSRDICQRGTSLTIQCQVDSQVTMMFWYRQQPGQSLTLIATANQGSEATYESGFVIDKFPISRPNLTFSTLTVSNMSPEDSSIYLCSVARAGNEKLFFGSGTQLSVL.

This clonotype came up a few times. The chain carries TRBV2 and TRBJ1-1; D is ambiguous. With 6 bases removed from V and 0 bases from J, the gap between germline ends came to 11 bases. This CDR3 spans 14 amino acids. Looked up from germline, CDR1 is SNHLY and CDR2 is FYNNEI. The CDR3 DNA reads TGTGCCAGCAGGAGGGAAGGGATGAACACTGAAGCTTTCTTT. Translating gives CASRREGMNTEAFF.

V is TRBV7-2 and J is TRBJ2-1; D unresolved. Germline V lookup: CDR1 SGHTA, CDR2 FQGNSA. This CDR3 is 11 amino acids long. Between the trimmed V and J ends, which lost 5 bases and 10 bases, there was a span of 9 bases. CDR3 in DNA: TGTGCCAGCAGCATTCTAAGGGAGCAGTTCTTC. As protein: CASSILREQFF.

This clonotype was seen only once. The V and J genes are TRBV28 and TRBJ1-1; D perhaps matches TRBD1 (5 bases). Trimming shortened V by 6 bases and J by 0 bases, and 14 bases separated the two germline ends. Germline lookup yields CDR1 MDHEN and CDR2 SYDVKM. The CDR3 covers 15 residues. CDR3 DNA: TGTGCCAGCAGAGGACTCGAGGGGATGAACACTGAAGCTTTCTTT. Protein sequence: CASRGLEGMNTEAFF.

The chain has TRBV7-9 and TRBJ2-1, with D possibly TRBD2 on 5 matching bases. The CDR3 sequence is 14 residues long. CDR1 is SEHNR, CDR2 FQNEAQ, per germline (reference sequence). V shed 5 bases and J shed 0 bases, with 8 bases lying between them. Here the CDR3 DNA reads TGTGCCAGCAGCCAGCGGTACTCCTACAATGAGCAGTTCTTC. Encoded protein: CASSQRYSYNEQFF.

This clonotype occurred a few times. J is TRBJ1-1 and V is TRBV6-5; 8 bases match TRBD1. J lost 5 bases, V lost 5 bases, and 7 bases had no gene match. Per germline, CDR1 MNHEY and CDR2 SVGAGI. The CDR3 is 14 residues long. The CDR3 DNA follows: TGTGCCAGCAGTACGCAGGGGGCCGAGACTGAAGCTTTCTTT. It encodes CASSTQGAETEAFF.

The CDR3 here is CASRASTVVFGETQYF. In DNA, the CDR3 is TGTGCCAGCAGGGCCTCGACAGTAGTTTTCGGGGAGACCCAGTACTTC. J is TRBJ2-5 and V is TRBV28; D possibly corresponds to TRBD1 (5 bases). Germline CDR1 MDHEN, CDR2 SYDVKM. Trimming left V 6 bases short and J 5 bases short, with 22 bases between. CDR3 length: 16 amino acids.

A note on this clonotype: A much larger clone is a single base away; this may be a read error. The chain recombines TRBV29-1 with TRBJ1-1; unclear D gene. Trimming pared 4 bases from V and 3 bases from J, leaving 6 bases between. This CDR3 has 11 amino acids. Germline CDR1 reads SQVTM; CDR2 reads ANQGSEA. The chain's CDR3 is CSVGRDTEAFF. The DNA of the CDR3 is TGCAGCGTTGGGAGGGACACTGAAGCTTTCTTT.

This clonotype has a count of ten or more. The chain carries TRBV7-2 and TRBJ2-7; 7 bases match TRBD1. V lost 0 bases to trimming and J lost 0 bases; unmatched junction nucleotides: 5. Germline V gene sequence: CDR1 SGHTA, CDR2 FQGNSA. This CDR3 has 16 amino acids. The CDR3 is CASSLAGDRISYEQYF. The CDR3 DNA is TGTGCCAGCAGCTTAGCGGGGGACAGAATCTCCTACGAGCAGTACTTC.

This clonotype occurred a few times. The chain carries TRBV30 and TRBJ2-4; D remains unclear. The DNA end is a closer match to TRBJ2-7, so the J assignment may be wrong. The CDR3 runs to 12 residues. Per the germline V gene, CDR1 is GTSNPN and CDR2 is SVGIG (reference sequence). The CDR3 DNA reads TGTGCCTGGAGTCTCGACACGTCCGAGCAGTACTTC. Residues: CAWSLDTSEQYF.

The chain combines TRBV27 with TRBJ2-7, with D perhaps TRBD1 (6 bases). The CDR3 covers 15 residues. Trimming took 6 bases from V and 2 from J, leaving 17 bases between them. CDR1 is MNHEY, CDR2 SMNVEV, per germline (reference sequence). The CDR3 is CASRHPATGTYEQYF. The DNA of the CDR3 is TGTGCCAGCAGGCACCCGGCCACAGGGACCTACGAGCAGTACTTC.

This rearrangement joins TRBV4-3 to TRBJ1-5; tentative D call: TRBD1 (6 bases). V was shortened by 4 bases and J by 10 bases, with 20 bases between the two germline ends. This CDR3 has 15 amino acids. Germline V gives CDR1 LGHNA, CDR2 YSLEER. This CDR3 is CASSPTRGRLDPQHF. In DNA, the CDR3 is TGCGCCAGCAGCCCCACACGGGGGCGGCTTGATCCCCAGCATTTT.

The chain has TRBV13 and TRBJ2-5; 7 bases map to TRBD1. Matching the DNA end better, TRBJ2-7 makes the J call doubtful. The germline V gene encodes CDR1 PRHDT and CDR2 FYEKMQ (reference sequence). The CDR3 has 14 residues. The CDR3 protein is CASSLGQLNYEQYF. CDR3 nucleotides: TGTGCCAGCAGCTTGGGACAGCTAAACTACGAGCAGTACTTC.

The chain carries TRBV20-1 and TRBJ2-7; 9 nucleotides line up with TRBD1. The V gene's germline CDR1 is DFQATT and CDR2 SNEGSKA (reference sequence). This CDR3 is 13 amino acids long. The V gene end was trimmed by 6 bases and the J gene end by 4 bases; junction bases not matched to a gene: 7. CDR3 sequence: CSAPRTGEYEQYF. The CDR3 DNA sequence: TGCAGTGCCCCGAGGACAGGGGAATACGAGCAGTACTTC.

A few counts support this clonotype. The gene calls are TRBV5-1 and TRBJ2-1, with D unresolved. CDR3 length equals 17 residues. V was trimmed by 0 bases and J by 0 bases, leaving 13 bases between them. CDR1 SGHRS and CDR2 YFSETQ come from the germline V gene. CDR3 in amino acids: CASSLAPPGSSYNEQFF. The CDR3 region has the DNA TGCGCCAGCAGCTTGGCCCCACCCGGCAGCTCCTACAATGAGCAGTTCTTC.

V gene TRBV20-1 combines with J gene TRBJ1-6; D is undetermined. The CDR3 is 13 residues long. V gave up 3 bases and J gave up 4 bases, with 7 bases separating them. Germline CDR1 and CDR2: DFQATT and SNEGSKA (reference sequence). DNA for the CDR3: TGCAGTGCTAGGGCAGAATATAATTCACCCCTCCACTTT. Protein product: CSARAEYNSPLHF.

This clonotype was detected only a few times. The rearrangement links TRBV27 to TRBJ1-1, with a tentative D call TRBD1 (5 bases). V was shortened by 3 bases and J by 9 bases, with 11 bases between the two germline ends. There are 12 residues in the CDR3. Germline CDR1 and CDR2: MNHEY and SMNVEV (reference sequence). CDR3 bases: TGTGCCAGCAGTTTGGGGGGTGGGCAAGCTTTCTTT. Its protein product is CASSLGGGQAFF.

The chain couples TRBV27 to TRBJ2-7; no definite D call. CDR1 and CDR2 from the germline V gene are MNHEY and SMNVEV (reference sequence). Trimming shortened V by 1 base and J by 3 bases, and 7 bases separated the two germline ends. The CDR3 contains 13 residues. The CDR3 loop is CASSLYWGYEQYF. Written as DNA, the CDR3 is TGTGCCAGCAGTTTATATTGGGGCTACGAGCAGTACTTC.

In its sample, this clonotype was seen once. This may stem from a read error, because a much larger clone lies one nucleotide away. The CDR3 reads CSVEADRGYEQYF. In nucleotides, the CDR3 is TGCAGCGTTGAGGCCGACAGGGGCTACGAGCAGTACTTC. The genes are TRBV29-1 and TRBJ2-1; 8 bases are shared with TRBD1. The J call is doubtful: the DNA matches TRBJ2-7 better. From germline, CDR1 is SQVTM and CDR2 ANQGSEA. This CDR3 region has 13 residues.

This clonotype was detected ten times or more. CDR3 in DNA: TGTGCCAGCAGCGAAAGTGGGGGCTACACCTTC. This gives the protein CASSESGGYTF. This chain joins TRBV6-6 and TRBJ1-2; D call uncertain. Trimming took off 6 bases at V and 8 bases at J, with 10 bases between the two ends. The CDR3 length is 11 residues. Germline assignment: CDR1 MNHNY and CDR2 SVGAGI (reference sequence).

The CDR3 spells CSALGGGGLSYNEQFF. DNA for the CDR3: TGCAGTGCTTTGGGTGGGGGGGGCCTATCCTACAATGAGCAGTTCTTC. The chain has TRBV20-1 and TRBJ2-1; possibly TRBD2 for D (7 bases). The CDR3 sequence is 16 residues long. The germline V gene has CDR1 DFQATT and CDR2 SNEGSKA (reference sequence). Trimming left V 5 bases short and J 1 base short, with 18 bases between.